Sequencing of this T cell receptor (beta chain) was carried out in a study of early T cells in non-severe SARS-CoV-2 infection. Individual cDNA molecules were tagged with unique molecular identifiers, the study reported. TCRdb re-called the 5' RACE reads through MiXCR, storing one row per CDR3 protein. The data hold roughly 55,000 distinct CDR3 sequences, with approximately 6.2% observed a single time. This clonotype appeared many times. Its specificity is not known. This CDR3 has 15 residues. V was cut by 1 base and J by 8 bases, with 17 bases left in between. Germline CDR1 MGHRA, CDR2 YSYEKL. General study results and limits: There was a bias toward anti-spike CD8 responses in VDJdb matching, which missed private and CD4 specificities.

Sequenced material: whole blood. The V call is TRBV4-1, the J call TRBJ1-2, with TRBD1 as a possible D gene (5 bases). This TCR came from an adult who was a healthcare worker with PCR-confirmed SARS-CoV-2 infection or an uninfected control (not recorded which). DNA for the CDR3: TGCGCCAGCAGCCAAGTGGGGAAGGGGCTTTGGGGCTACACCTTC. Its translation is CASSQVGKGLWGYTF.